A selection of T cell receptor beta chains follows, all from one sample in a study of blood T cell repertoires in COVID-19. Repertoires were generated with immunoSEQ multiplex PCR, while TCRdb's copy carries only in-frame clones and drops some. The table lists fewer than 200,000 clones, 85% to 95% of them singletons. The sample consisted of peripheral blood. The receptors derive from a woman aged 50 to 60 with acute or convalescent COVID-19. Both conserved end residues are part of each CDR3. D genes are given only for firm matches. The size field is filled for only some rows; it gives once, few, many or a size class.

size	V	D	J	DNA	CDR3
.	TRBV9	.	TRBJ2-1	TGTGCCAGCAGCGTAGGAACAGGCCTCTCCTACAATGAGCAGTTCTTC	CASSVGTGLSYNEQFF
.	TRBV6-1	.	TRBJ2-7	TGTGCCAGCAGTGAAATTAGCTGGGTAAGATCCTACGAGCAGTACTTC	CASSEISWVRSYEQYF
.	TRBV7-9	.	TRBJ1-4	TGTGCCATCCCGTCGGGGGTAGGAGCTAATGAAAAACTGTTTTTT	CAIPSGVGANEKLFF
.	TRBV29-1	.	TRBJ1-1	TGCAGCGTTGGTCCAGTTGAAGCTTTCTTT	CSVGPVEAFF
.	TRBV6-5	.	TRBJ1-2	TGTGCCAGCAGTAACCGGGGGAGGGTTGGAGGCTACACCTTC	CASSNRGRVGGYTF
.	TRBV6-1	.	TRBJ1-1	TGTGCCAGCAGTGAAGGACAGGCAACTAGAGCTTTCTTT	CASSEGQATRAFF
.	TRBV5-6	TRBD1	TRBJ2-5	TGTGCCAGCAGCCTATCCCGGGACAGGGTAGACTTC	CASSLSRDRVDF
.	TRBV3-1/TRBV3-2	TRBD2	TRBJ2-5	TGTGCCAGCAGGCCAAGCGGGGGGGCTTCGGAGACCCAGTACTTC	CASRPSGGASETQYF
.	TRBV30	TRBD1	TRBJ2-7	TGTGCCTGGAAAGGAGGCGGACAGGTCGGGTCCTACGAGCAGTACTTC	CAWKGGGQVGSYEQYF
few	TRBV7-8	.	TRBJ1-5	TGTGCCAGCAGCTTAGGAGACGGGGATCAGCCCCAGCATTTT	CASSLGDGDQPQHF
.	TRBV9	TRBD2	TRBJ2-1	TGTGCCAGCAGCCCTACTAGCGGGAGCATGTGGGCCAATGAGCAGTTCTTC	CASSPTSGSMWANEQFF
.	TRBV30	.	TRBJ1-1	TGTGCCTGGAGTGTAGGAGACACTGAAGCTTTCTTT	CAWSVGDTEAFF
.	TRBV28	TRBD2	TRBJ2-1	TGTGCCAGCAGTTCCCCTAGCGGGGCTAGCTCCTACAATGAGCAGTTCTTC	CASSSPSGASSYNEQFF
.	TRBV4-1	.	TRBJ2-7	TGCGCCAGCAGCCAAGATACGGGAGCCCTCGGGGAGGAGCAGTACTTC	CASSQDTGALGEEQYF
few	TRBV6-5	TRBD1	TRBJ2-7	TGTGCCAGCAGTAACCCGGGACAGGGGGACGAGCAGTACTTC	CASSNPGQGDEQYF
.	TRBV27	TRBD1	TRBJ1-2	TGTGCCAGCAGTCCCGGACAGGGGAGACCAGGGAACTATGGCTACACCTTC	CASSPGQGRPGNYGYTF
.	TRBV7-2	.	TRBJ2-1	TGTGCCAGCAGCTTAGCCAGGGGACGACCTTCTTCCTACAATGAGCAGTTCTTC	CASSLARGRPSSYNEQFF
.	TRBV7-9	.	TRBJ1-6	TGTGCCAGCGCGAGCAGGGCTTCACCCCTCCACTTT	CASASRASPLHF
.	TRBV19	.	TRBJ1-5	TGTGCCAGTAGTATGTATAGGGACACCTACAATCAGCCCCAGCATTTT	CASSMYRDTYNQPQHF
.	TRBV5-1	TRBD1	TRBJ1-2	TGCGCCAGCAGCTTAACACCGGGACAGCAGAACTATGGCTACACCTTC	CASSLTPGQQNYGYTF
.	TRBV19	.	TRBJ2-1	TGTGCCAGTAGTATAGGCGCGGGGAATTACAATGAGCAGTTCTTC	CASSIGAGNYNEQFF
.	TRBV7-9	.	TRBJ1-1	TGTGCCAGCAGCCCCTCGGACACTGAAGCTTTCTTT	CASSPSDTEAFF
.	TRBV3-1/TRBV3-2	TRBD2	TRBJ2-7	TGTGCCAGCAGCTTTACTAGCGGGGGGGCCCACGAGCAGTACTTC	CASSFTSGGAHEQYF
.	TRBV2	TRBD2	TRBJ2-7	TGTGCCAGGAGGAGTAGCGGGGGCCTGGAGCAGTACTTC	CARRSSGGLEQYF